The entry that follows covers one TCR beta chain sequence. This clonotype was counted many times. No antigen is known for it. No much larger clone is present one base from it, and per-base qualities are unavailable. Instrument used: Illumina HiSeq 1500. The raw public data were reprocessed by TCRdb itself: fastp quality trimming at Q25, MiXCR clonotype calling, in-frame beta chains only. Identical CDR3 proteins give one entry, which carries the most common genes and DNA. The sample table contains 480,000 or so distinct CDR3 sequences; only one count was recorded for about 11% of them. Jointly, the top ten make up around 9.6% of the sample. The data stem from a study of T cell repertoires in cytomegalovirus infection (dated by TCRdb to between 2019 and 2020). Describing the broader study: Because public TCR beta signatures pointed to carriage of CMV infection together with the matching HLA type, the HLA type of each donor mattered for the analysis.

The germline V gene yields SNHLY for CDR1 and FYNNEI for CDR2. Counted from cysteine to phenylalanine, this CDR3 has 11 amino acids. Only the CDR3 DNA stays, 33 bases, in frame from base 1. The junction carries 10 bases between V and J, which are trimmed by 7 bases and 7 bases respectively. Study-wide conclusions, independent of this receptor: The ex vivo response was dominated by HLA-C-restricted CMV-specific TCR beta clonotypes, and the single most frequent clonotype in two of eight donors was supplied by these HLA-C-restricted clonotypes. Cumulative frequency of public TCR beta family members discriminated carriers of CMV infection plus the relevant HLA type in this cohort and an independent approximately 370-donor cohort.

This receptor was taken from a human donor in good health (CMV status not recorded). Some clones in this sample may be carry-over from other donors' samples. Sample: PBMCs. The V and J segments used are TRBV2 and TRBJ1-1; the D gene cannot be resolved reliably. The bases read TGTGCCAGCATCTCGGGGAGTGAAGCTTTCTTT. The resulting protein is CASISGSEAFF.